The 29 T cell receptor beta chains below come from one sample, sequenced in a study of blood T cell repertoires in COVID-19. Profiled with immunoSEQ multiplex PCR; TCRdb holds only in-frame clones, not every one. The sample includes roughly 260,000 clones, approximately 81% of them seen just once. Sequenced sample: peripheral blood. The source of these receptors is a woman younger than 30 with acute or convalescent COVID-19.

The chain carries TRBV4-3 and TRBJ2-1, with D maybe TRBD2 (6 bases). The V end lost 0 bases, the J end lost 2 bases, and 11 bases lay between the germline ends. Germline lookup yields CDR1 LGHNA and CDR2 YSLEER. This CDR3 has 16 amino acids. The CDR3 region has the DNA TGCGCCAGCAGCCAAGATAGGGGAGGTCCCTACAATGAGCAGTTCTTC. It yields the protein CASSQDRGGPYNEQFF.

The CDR3 loop is CASSWTGANPPLHF. The CDR3, as DNA: TGTGCCAGCAGTTGGACAGGGGCCAACCCACCCCTCCACTTT. This chain joins TRBV27 and TRBJ1-6, with 9 bases matching TRBD1. Germline assignment: CDR1 MNHEY and CDR2 SMNVEV (reference sequence). CDR3 size: 14 residues. With 4 bases clipped from V and 11 bases from J, the junction kept 6 bases outside the gene matches.

The CDR3 nucleotides read TGCGCCAGCAGCCGAGGGACAGCCGGAGATACGCAGTATTTT. Its protein product is CASSRGTAGDTQYF. The rearrangement links TRBV4-1 to TRBJ2-3; 7 bases are shared with TRBD1. This CDR3 region has 14 residues. Trimming removed 4 bases from V and 5 bases from J; junction bases left unmatched: 6. Germline CDR1 MGHRA, CDR2 YSYEKL.

The rearrangement uses TRBV3-1 (or the pseudogene TRBV3-2) and TRBJ2-5, with D possibly TRBD1 on 7 matching bases. Trimming stripped 0 bases from V and 7 bases from J, with 21 bases between. The CDR3 loop spans 17 amino acids. Germline CDR1 reads LGHDT; CDR2 reads YNNKEL (reference sequence). CDR3 DNA: TGTGCCAGCAGCCAAGATCAGGGGGGAGGACGTCAGGGGACCCAGTACTTC. This encodes CASSQDQGGGRQGTQYF.

The chain is built from TRBV5-1 and TRBJ2-2, with D perhaps TRBD1 (6 bases). Germline V CDR1 and CDR2: SGHRS, YFSETQ. This CDR3 has 14 residues. Trimming removed 0 bases at V and 6 bases at J, with 9 bases between. CDR3 residues: CASSLEAGAGELFF. In nucleotides, the CDR3 is TGCGCCAGCAGCTTGGAGGCAGGGGCCGGGGAGCTGTTTTTT. The full variable domain, rest sourced from reference TRBV5-1 and TRBJ2-2, is KAGVTQTPRYLIKTRGQQVTLSCSPISGHRSVSWYQQTPGQGLQFLFEYFSETQRNKGNFPGRFSGRQFSNSRSEMNVSTLELGDSALYLCASSLEAGAGELFFGEGSRLTVL.

In nucleotides, the CDR3 is TGTGCCAGCAGCTTGGGACTAGCGGGAGTGTCCAATGAGCAGTTCTTC. This gives the protein CASSLGLAGVSNEQFF. The rearrangement joins TRBV5-6 to TRBJ2-1; TRBD2 matches 12 bases. V trimming: 0 bases; J trimming: 6 bases; junction bases outside the gene matches: 4. This CDR3 is built from 16 residues. Germline loops: CDR1 SGHDT, CDR2 YYEEEE. Full variable domain (missing parts from reference TRBV5-6 and TRBJ2-1): DAGVTQSPTHLIKTRGQQVTLRCSPKSGHDTVSWYQQALGQGPQFIFQYYEEEERQRGNFPDRFSGHQFPNYSSELNVNALLLGDSALYLCASSLGLAGVSNEQFFGPGTRLTVL.

This clone was counted a single time. The V gene is TRBV9, the J gene TRBJ1-4, with 8 bases matching TRBD1. CDR3 size: 15 residues. V was pared by 4 bases and J by 7 bases, with 9 bases of the junction left unmatched. Per germline, CDR1 SGDLS and CDR2 YYNGEE. In DNA form, the CDR3 reads TGTGCCAGCAGCACGAAGACAGGGGTTAGTGAAAAACTGTTTTTT. The encoded protein is CASSTKTGVSEKLFF.

The rearrangement uses TRBV11-3 and TRBJ2-1, with 13 bases that match TRBD2. This CDR3 spans 17 amino acids. In germline, CDR1 is SGHNT, CDR2 YENEEA. Trimming cost V 4 bases and J 10 bases; bases outside gene matches: 13. CDR3 region: CASSYGTSGKTRGEQFF. The CDR3 nucleotides are TGTGCCAGCAGCTATGGGACTAGCGGGAAAACGAGGGGGGAGCAGTTCTTC.

V and J are TRBV7-6 and TRBJ2-1; D possibly corresponds to TRBD1 (5 bases). Trimming took 0 bases from V and 10 from J, leaving 10 bases between them. CDR3 length: 13 residues. Germline V gene data show CDR1 as SGHVS and CDR2 as FNYEAQ. The CDR3 DNA follows: TGTGCCAGCAGCTTAGCCCCGAACAGGGAGCAGTTCTTC. Protein: CASSLAPNREQFF.

The chain joins TRBV7-9 to TRBJ2-7, with 8 bases identical to TRBD2. Germline V CDR1 and CDR2: SEHNR, FQNEAQ (reference sequence). V shed 10 bases, J shed 4 bases, and the junction held 15 bases outside the gene matches. The CDR3 totals 15 residues. The CDR3 loop reads CATRGELGLGYEQYF. CDR3 in DNA: TGTGCCACCCGCGGCGAACTGGGACTAGGATACGAGCAGTACTTC.

This clone has just one count. V usage is TRBV19 and J usage is TRBJ2-4, with no clear D. The germline V and J ends were trimmed by 2 bases and 1 base, with 27 bases remaining between them. CDR3 length: 21 residues. Germline V lookup: CDR1 LNHDA, CDR2 SQIVND (reference sequence). The DNA for the CDR3 is TGTGCCAGTAGTATACGTGGCTGGGCCGCTGGCCGTAATTTGGCCAAAAACATTCAGTACTTC. Translation: CASSIRGWAAGRNLAKNIQYF.

This chain connects TRBV14 to TRBJ1-2, with D possibly TRBD1 on 6 matching bases. The CDR3 contains 13 residues. Per germline, CDR1 SGHDN and CDR2 FVKESK. The V end was cut by 3 bases, the J end by 4 bases, with 9 bases between. CDR3 region: CASSQIQGYGYTF. The CDR3 DNA reads TGTGCCAGCAGCCAGATACAGGGCTATGGCTACACCTTC. Drawing the rest from reference TRBV14 and TRBJ1-2, the complete variable domain is EAGVTQFPSHSVIEKGQTVTLRCDPISGHDNLYWYRRVMGKEIKFLLHFVKESKQDESGMPNNRFLAERTGGTYSTLKVQPAELEDSGVYFCASSQIQGYGYTFGSGTRLTVV.

The V and J genes are TRBV6-2 or TRBV6-3 and TRBJ1-6; D possibly corresponds to TRBD1 (6 bases). Germline V gene sequence: CDR1 MNHEY, CDR2 SVGEGT. Trimming removed 6 bases at V and 9 bases at J, with 15 bases between. The length of the CDR3 is 14 residues. The CDR3 bases are TGTGCCAGCAGCGCCGGGACACCAATTTCACCCCTCCACTTT. Protein sequence: CASSAGTPISPLHF.

V usage is TRBV20-1 and J usage is TRBJ2-7; weak D call: TRBD2 (6 bases). The CDR3 is 17 residues long. In germline, CDR1 is DFQATT, CDR2 SNEGSKA (reference sequence). The V end lost 4 bases, the J end lost 0 bases, and 22 bases lay between the germline ends. The CDR3 is CSAIDHGYGGNSYEQYF. CDR3 coding DNA: TGCAGTGCTATTGATCACGGGTACGGGGGAAACTCCTACGAGCAGTACTTC.

V and J are TRBV5-4 and TRBJ2-1; 11 nucleotides align to TRBD2. The V segment lost 4 bases and the J segment 13 bases; nucleotides outside the gene matches: 10. The CDR3 loop spans 14 amino acids. Per germline, CDR1 SGHNT and CDR2 YYREEE (reference sequence). As DNA, the CDR3 is TGTGCCAGCAGCCCGGGACTAGCGGAAAATATACAGTTCTTC. Its protein is CASSPGLAENIQFF.

The chain has TRBV9 and TRBJ1-2, with 11 positions matching TRBD1. The CDR3 sequence is 18 residues long. Germline CDR1 is SGDLS and CDR2 is YYNGEE. V trimming: 2 bases; J trimming: 7 bases; junction bases outside the gene matches: 16. The CDR3 DNA reads TGTGCCAGCAGCGTTGGGTTTTGGACAGGGGGCGAATTAGGTGGCTACACCTTC. This translates into CASSVGFWTGGELGGYTF. Variable domain in full (rest from reference TRBV9 and TRBJ1-2): DSGVTQTPKHLITATGQRVTLRCSPRSGDLSVYWYQQSLDQGLQFLIQYYNGEERAKGNILERFSAQQFPDLHSELNLSSLELGDSALYFCASSVGFWTGGELGGYTFGSGTRLTVV.

There are a few counts of this clone. V gene TRBV28 combines with J gene TRBJ2-7, with 11 nucleotides matching TRBD1. The V and J ends lost 7 bases and 0 bases, in that order; junction bases with no gene match: 5. This CDR3 comprises 15 residues. Germline CDR1 and CDR2: MDHEN and SYDVKM. CDR3 sequence reads: CASTWDRGSSYEQYF. The CDR3 DNA reads TGTGCCAGCACCTGGGACAGGGGGAGCTCCTACGAGCAGTACTTC.

In regard to this clone: Compared with germline, one end of the junction differs, possibly owing to a read error. Other DNA sequences within the sample encode an identical CDR3. The chain uses TRBV5-1 and TRBJ2-3, with 12 nucleotides matching TRBD2. Per germline, CDR1 SGHRS and CDR2 YFSETQ. This CDR3 spans 15 amino acids. The CDR3 DNA reads as TGTGCCAGCAGCCCGACTAGCGGGAGTGCAGATACGCAGTATTTT. It translates to CASSPTSGSADTQYF.

This clone was counted only a few times. V gene TRBV7-2 combines with J gene TRBJ2-3; 16 nucleotides agree with TRBD2. This CDR3 is built from 17 residues. Germline values: CDR1 SGHTA, CDR2 FQGNSA. V lost 5 bases and J lost 3; bases outside the gene matches: 5. DNA for the CDR3: TGTGCCAGCAGCGTGGGACTAGCGGGAGGGGGGACAGATACGCAGTATTTT. This translates into CASSVGLAGGGTDTQYF. The full variable domain, in which reference TRBV7-2 and TRBJ2-3 provide the parts outside the CDR3, is GAGVSQSPSNKVTEKGKDVELRCDPISGHTALYWYRQSLGQGLEFLIYFQGNSAPDKSGLPSDRFSAERTGGSVSTLTIQRTQQEDSAVYLCASSVGLAGGGTDTQYFGPGTRLTVL.

The rearrangement joins TRBV11-2 to TRBJ2-1, with 7 bases lining up with TRBD1. The germline CDR1 and CDR2 sequences are SGHAT and FQNNGV. With 1 base clipped from V and 11 bases from J, the junction kept 2 bases outside the gene matches. This CDR3 has 12 amino acids. In DNA form, the CDR3 reads TGTGCCAGCAGCTTAGTAGGGGGCCAGCAGTTCTTC. It translates to CASSLVGGQQFF. Complete variable domain (other parts from reference TRBV11-2 and TRBJ2-1): EAGVAQSPRYKIIEKRQSVAFWCNPISGHATLYWYQQILGQGPKLLIQFQNNGVVDDSQLPKDRFSAERLKGVDSTLKIQPAKLEDSAVYLCASSLVGGQQFFGPGTRLTVL.

The chain links TRBV7-8 to TRBJ2-3; TRBD2 matches 9 bases. The CDR3 has 16 amino acids. CDR1 is SGHVS, CDR2 FQNEAQ, per germline. Trimming at V came to 1 base and at J to 4 bases, leaving 6 bases not matched to a gene. CDR3 nucleotides: TGTGCCAGCAGCTTAGATGCGGGAGGGCCCTCAGATACGCAGTATTTT. As protein: CASSLDAGGPSDTQYF.

The rearrangement links TRBV28 to TRBJ1-1; perhaps TRBD1 as D (6 bases). The CDR3 length is 12 residues. Trimming cost V 4 bases and J 11 bases, with 14 bases left between them. Germline CDR1 reads MDHEN; CDR2 reads SYDVKM. For the CDR3, the DNA is TGTGCCAGCAGTTCACGCGGGGGGCGGGCTTTCTTT. Translation: CASSSRGGRAFF.

This sequence joins TRBV27 and TRBJ2-1; D is perhaps TRBD1 (5 bases). Trimming shortened V by 6 bases and J by 3 bases, and 9 bases separated the two germline ends. Germline CDR1 is MNHEY and CDR2 is SMNVEV (reference sequence). The CDR3 length is 13 residues. This CDR3 reads CASSHDSYNEQFF. In DNA form, the CDR3 reads TGTGCCAGCAGCCACGACAGCTACAATGAGCAGTTCTTC.

This rearrangement joins TRBV6-5 to TRBJ2-7; perhaps TRBD1 as D (6 bases). Deletions cut 6 bases from V and 0 bases from J, with 15 bases between. The CDR3 consists of 15 residues. Germline V lookup: CDR1 MNHEY, CDR2 SVGAGI. CDR3: CASRGDTADSYEQYF. The CDR3, as DNA: TGTGCCAGCAGGGGGGACACGGCGGACTCCTACGAGCAGTACTTC.

This clone was recorded once. V usage is TRBV19 and J usage is TRBJ2-7, with D perhaps TRBD1 (6 bases). Germline-derived CDR1 and CDR2 are LNHDA and SQIVND (reference sequence). The CDR3 has 16 residues. The V gene lost 3 bases and the J gene lost 2 bases, with 17 bases spanning the gap. This chain's CDR3 is CASSILFGQGTYEQYF. CDR3 DNA: TGTGCCAGTAGTATTCTTTTTGGGCAGGGGACCTACGAGCAGTACTTC.

This rearrangement joins TRBV28 to TRBJ2-5; D ambiguous. Trimming pared 2 bases from V and 5 bases from J, leaving 9 bases between. The CDR3 length is 13 residues. CDR1 and CDR2 (germline): MDHEN, SYDVKM. The CDR3: CASSLISRETQYF. Here the CDR3 DNA reads TGTGCCAGCAGTTTAATTTCCCGGGAGACCCAGTACTTC.

The chain couples TRBV3-1 (or the pseudogene TRBV3-2) to TRBJ1-2, with unresolved D. Germline V gives CDR1 LGHDT, CDR2 YNNKEL (reference sequence). Trimming pared 5 bases from V and 3 bases from J, leaving 16 bases between. This CDR3 comprises 15 residues. Written as DNA, the CDR3 is TGTGCCAGCAGCTATCGGGGAGGGCCGGACTATGGCTACACCTTC. Its translation: CASSYRGGPDYGYTF.

The chain links TRBV2 to TRBJ1-5, with D possibly TRBD1 on 5 matching bases. The CDR3 sequence is 15 residues long. Germline lookup yields CDR1 SNHLY and CDR2 FYNNEI. V was pared by 6 bases and J by 2 bases, with 14 bases between. In DNA, the CDR3 is TGTGCCAGCAGAGAACAGGCGACCCGCAATCAGCCCCAGCATTTT. Encoded protein: CASREQATRNQPQHF. The full variable domain, rest sourced from reference TRBV2 and TRBJ1-5, is EPEVTQTPSHQVTQMGQEVILRCVPISNHLYFYWYRQILGQKVEFLVSFYNNEISEKSEIFDDQFSVERPDGSNFTLKIRSTKLEDSAMYFCASREQATRNQPQHFGDGTRLSIL.

The CDR3 reads CASSQGTDGNTIYF. The CDR3 region has the DNA TGCGCCAGCAGCCAAGGGACAGATGGAAACACCATATATTTT. The gene calls are TRBV4-3 and TRBJ1-3; possibly TRBD1 for D (6 bases). Trimming cost V 1 base and J 3 bases, with 7 bases left between them. Germline V gene sequence: CDR1 LGHNA, CDR2 YSLEER. This CDR3 is built from 14 residues.